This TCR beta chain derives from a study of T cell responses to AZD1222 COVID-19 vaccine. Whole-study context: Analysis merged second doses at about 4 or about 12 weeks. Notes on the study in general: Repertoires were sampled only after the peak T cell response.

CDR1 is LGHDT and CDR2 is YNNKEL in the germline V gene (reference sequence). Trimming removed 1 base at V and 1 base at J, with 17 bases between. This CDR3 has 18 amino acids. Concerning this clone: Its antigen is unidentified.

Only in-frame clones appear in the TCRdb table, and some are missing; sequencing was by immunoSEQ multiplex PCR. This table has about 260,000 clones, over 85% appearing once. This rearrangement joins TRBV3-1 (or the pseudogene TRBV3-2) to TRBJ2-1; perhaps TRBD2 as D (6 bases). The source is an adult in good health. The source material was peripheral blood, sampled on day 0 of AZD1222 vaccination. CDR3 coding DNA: TGTGCCAGCAGCCAAGGTTTAAAACCGGGACTTTCCTACAATGAGCAGTTCTTC. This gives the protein CASSQGLKPGLSYNEQFF.